This T cell receptor beta chain was observed in a study of blood T cell repertoires in COVID-19. Participant reports of clinical history set cohort assignment. As originally analysed: Estimates of nucleated cell counts were drawn from the amplification of reference gene primers. The assay was immunoSEQ multiplex PCR, and TCRdb's table has in-frame clones only and misses some. V and J calls and clone size are as listed in that table; D and trimming were resolved from the DNA. Seen here are around 240,000 clones, 80% to 90% observed once, and the top ten hold approximately 2%. V dropped 6 bases and J dropped 7; count of bases not matched to a gene: 10. The CDR3 is made up of 16 amino acids. Germline CDR1 MNHEY, CDR2 SMNVEV (reference sequence).

Sequencing input: PBMCs or T cells enriched from blood (not recorded which). V usage is TRBV27 and J usage is TRBJ1-6; TRBD1 matches 9 bases. The sequence was collected from a woman in her forties or fifties who had recovered from COVID-19. CDR3 DNA: TGTGCCAGCAGCCCAAAGGGACAGGGAGTAAATTCACCCCTCCACTTT. Its protein product is CASSPKGQGVNSPLHF.